This T cell receptor beta chain was recorded in a study of blood T cell repertoires in COVID-19. Study-level information: COVID-19 samples from acute and convalescent phases originated in the United States, Italy and Spain. Sample material is recorded as cDNA or gDNA derived from T cells, B-cell-depleted T cells, or PBMCs.

Sequencing used immunoSEQ multiplex PCR; TCRdb keeps in-frame clones, though not all of them. The data hold 45,000 to 70,000 clones, with approximately 80% observed a single time. The germline V gene has CDR1 SGHRS and CDR2 YFSETQ. CDR3 length equals 14 residues. Trimming stripped 4 bases from V and 0 bases from J, with 9 bases between. This receptor was identified in a man aged 60 to 69 with acute or convalescent COVID-19. The V and J genes are TRBV5-1 and TRBJ2-3; D perhaps matches TRBD2 (5 bases). The material sequenced was peripheral blood. In DNA form, the CDR3 reads TGCGCCAGCAGCCTCCAGCGGAGCACAGATACGCAGTATTTT. It specifies CASSLQRSTDTQYF. Filled out from reference TRBV5-1 and TRBJ2-3, the complete variable domain reads KAGVTQTPRYLIKTRGQQVTLSCSPISGHRSVSWYQQTPGQGLQFLFEYFSETQRNKGNFPGRFSGRQFSNSRSEMNVSTLELGDSALYLCASSLQRSTDTQYFGPGTRLTVL.